Each of the 23 T cell receptor delta chains below was sequenced from the same sample in a study of gamma-delta T cells after stem cell transplantation. TCRdb re-called clones from the RT-PCR reads using CATT. The repertoire holds under 2,500 delta-chain clones, with around 2.5% as singletons. Sequencing was carried out using gamma-delta T cells. These receptors came from a human donor. It is not recorded whose cells these are; they may come from a transplant donor.

About this clone: Within the sample, other DNA sequences also encode this same CDR3. The genes are TRDV2 and TRDJ1; 10 nucleotides match TRDD3. This CDR3 has 18 amino acids. Germline trimming cut 0 bases from V and 6 bases from J; bases unmatched to any gene: 15. The germline CDR1 and CDR2 sequences are GEAIGNYY and EKD. This CDR3 is CACDTVSGTGGYGHKLIF. The CDR3 nucleotides read TGTGCCTGTGACACCGTCTCCGGTACCGGGGGATACGGACATAAACTCATCTTT.

This clone was detected a few times. TCRdb's protein, taken from a much larger clone, differs from this DNA's translation at residue 14, likely owing to a read error; the protein displayed comes from the DNA. The chain carries TRDV1 and TRDJ1; 8 bases are shared with TRDD3. J gave up 0 bases and V 5 bases, and 23 bases lay outside the gene matches. The germline V gene encodes CDR1 TSWWSYY and CDR2 QGS. This CDR3 region has 21 residues. The CDR3 DNA reads TGTGCTCTTGGGAGGGTTACGAGAGTGTCACTGGGGGCCCGGTACACCGATAAACTCATCTTT. This encodes CALGRVTRVSLGARYTDKLIF.

This clone was seen a handful of times. With a much larger clone just one base away, this may be a read error. CDR3 DNA: TGTGCCTGTGACGAGGCTGGGGGCACCAGGTACACCGATAAACTCATCTTT. Protein product: CACDEAGGTRYTDKLIF. This chain links TRDV2 with TRDJ1; 7 nucleotides line up with TRDD3. The CDR3 contains 17 residues. V shed 3 bases, J shed 0 bases, and the junction held 12 bases outside the gene matches. Germline CDR1 GEAIGNYY, CDR2 EKD.

This clone was counted between two and nine times. The chain links TRDV2 to TRDJ1; 12 nucleotides match TRDD3. The V segment lost 2 bases and the J segment 4 bases; nucleotides outside the gene matches: 25. The CDR3 runs 22 residues. Germline V CDR1 and CDR2: GEAIGNYY, EKD. This CDR3 is CACDRLTPSSLLGDTSIDKLIF. The CDR3 nucleotides read TGTGCCTGTGACAGACTGACCCCCTCTTCATTACTGGGGGATACTTCCATCGATAAACTCATCTTT.

For this clone: The protein recorded in TCRdb matches a much larger clone and deviates from this DNA's translation at residue 4, suggesting a read error; the protein here is obtained by translating the DNA. The V gene is TRDV2, the J gene TRDJ1, with 12 positions matching TRDD3. The CDR3 covers 18 residues. CDR1 and CDR2 (germline): GEAIGNYY, EKD. The CDR3 sequence: CACVTLVLGDTAGGKLIF. For the CDR3, the DNA is TGTGCCTGTGTCACCCTGGTACTGGGGGATACCGCCGGGGGGAAACTCATCTTC.

With regard to this clone: TCRdb's protein for this DNA is that of a much larger clone and differs from the translation at residue 10, likely a read error; the protein shown is the DNA translation. The gene calls are TRDV2 and TRDJ3; possibly TRDD3 for D (5 bases). The CDR3 runs 18 residues. Trimming stripped 0 bases from V and 3 bases from J, with 14 bases between. Germline V gene data show CDR1 as GEAIGNYY and CDR2 as EKD. The DNA for the CDR3 is TGTGCCTGTGACACCGTGGGGAAAAGCTTCTGGGACACCCGACAGATGTTTTTC. This sequence encodes CACDTVGKSFWDTRQMFF.

Regarding this clone: A far larger clone lies a single base away; this is likely a read error. Other nucleotide sequences from this sample produce the same CDR3. The chain uses TRDV2 and TRDJ1, with 8 bases matching TRDD3. The CDR3 is 16 residues long. Germline V gives CDR1 GEAIGNYY, CDR2 EKD. The CDR3: CACDSLGDQYTDKLIF. The CDR3 DNA reads TGTGCCTGTGACTCCCTGGGGGACCAGTACACCGATAAACTCATCTTC.

To note about this clone: Given a much more abundant clone one base away, this may be a read error. The chain combines TRDV2 with TRDJ1; 7 nucleotides agree with TRDD3. This CDR3 has 16 amino acids. The J segment lost 0 bases and the V segment lost 3 bases, leaving 9 bases of the junction unmatched. CDR1 is GEAIGNYY, CDR2 EKD, per germline. The CDR3 DNA sequence: TGTGCCTGTGACGCCGTGGATACGCGGAACACCGATAAACTCATCTTT. Encoded protein: CACDAVDTRNTDKLIF.

Sample share makes this clone large (0.1 to 1%). J is TRDJ1 and V is TRDV2; D is undetermined. This CDR3 spans 17 amino acids. In germline, CDR1 is GEAIGNYY, CDR2 EKD. The germline V and J ends were trimmed by 0 bases and 0 bases, with 16 bases remaining between them. The CDR3 reads CACDTVGTALYTDKLIF. Here the CDR3 DNA reads TGTGCCTGTGACACCGTAGGGACCGCTTTATACACCGATAAACTCATCTTT.

This clone is labeled as medium-sized. The J gene is TRDJ1, the V gene TRDV2; 13 bases align to TRDD3. The CDR3 covers 20 residues. The V gene's germline CDR1 is GEAIGNYY and CDR2 EKD. Unmatched junction bases numbered 17, after V lost 5 bases and J lost 0 bases. CDR3 sequence: CACVPLHLLGDTAHTDKLIF. Here the CDR3 DNA reads TGTGCCTGTGTTCCCCTCCATTTACTGGGGGATACGGCCCACACCGATAAACTCATCTTT.

This clone is medium-sized in the sample. This sequence may be a read error, since a much larger clone differs from it by one base. The V and J genes are TRDV2 and TRDJ1, with D perhaps TRDD3 (5 bases). CDR1 and CDR2 (germline): GEAIGNYY, EKD. The CDR3 consists of 14 residues. Trimming removed 5 bases at V and 4 bases at J, with 16 bases between. The CDR3 reads CACGTLTGSDKLIF. DNA of the CDR3: TGTGCCTGTGGCACTCTTACTGGCAGCGATAAACTCATCTTT.

This chain uses TRDV2 with TRDJ3; 13 bases fit TRDD3. This CDR3 comprises 21 residues. Trimming at V came to 2 bases and at J to 1 base, leaving 10 bases not matched to a gene. The germline gives CDR1 GEAIGNYY, CDR2 EKD. The CDR3 reads CACDNTGGYGGKSWDTRQMFF. CDR3 nucleotides: TGTGCCTGTGACAATACTGGGGGATACGGAGGGAAATCCTGGGACACCCGACAGATGTTTTTC.

As concerns this clone: With a much larger clone just one base away, this may be a read error. The chain couples TRDV2 to TRDJ2, with TRDD3 matching over 13 bases. No J gene is reported in TCRdb; it was inferred here by comparing the DNA with germline. The CDR3 totals 22 residues. Per germline, CDR1 GEAIGNYY and CDR2 EKD. Unmatched junction bases numbered 19, after V lost 3 bases and J lost 1 base. This CDR3 is CACDPVLGDTQSVGDLTAQLFF. The CDR3 bases are TGTGCCTGTGACCCTGTACTGGGGGATACGCAGTCTGTTGGAGATTTGACAGCACAACTCTTCTTT.

This chain uses TRDV2 with TRDJ1, with 10 bases lining up with TRDD3. Germline loops: CDR1 GEAIGNYY, CDR2 EKD. This CDR3 has 20 amino acids. The V segment lost 0 bases and the J segment 1 base; nucleotides outside the gene matches: 16. Here the CDR3 reads CACDTLLGDMGPTTTDKLIF. As DNA, the CDR3 is TGTGCCTGTGACACCCTGCTGGGGGATATGGGTCCCACCACCACCGATAAACTCATCTTT.

The chain links TRDV2 to TRDJ1, with 8 nucleotides matching TRDD3. V trimming: 0 bases; J trimming: 0 bases; junction bases outside the gene matches: 17. CDR1 is GEAIGNYY and CDR2 is EKD in the germline V gene. This CDR3 contains 20 residues. CDR3 sequence (DNA): TGTGCCTGTGACACCGAGTTCCCTGGGGGACATAGTCCTTACACCGATAAACTCATCTTT. Translating it yields CACDTEFPGGHSPYTDKLIF.

This clone was picked up a small number of times. A single base separates this from a much larger clone, so it may be a read error. The same CDR3 is also encoded by other DNA sequences in this sample. The V call is TRDV2, the J call TRDJ2, with 8 bases aligning to TRDD3. Germline assignment: CDR1 GEAIGNYY and CDR2 EKD. The CDR3 extends over 16 amino acids. CDR3 amino acids: CACDPLTGGPLTQLFF. In DNA, the CDR3 is TGTGCCTGTGACCCACTTACTGGGGGTCCCCTGACACAGCTCTTCTTT.

Sample share makes this clone medium-sized (0.01 to 0.1%). V usage is TRDV2 and J usage is TRDJ1, with 12 bases lining up with TRDD3. Germline trimming cut 0 bases from V and 0 bases from J; bases unmatched to any gene: 4. From germline, CDR1 is GEAIGNYY and CDR2 EKD. The CDR3 loop spans 17 amino acids. This chain's CDR3 is CACDTLLGDTNTDKLIF. For the CDR3, the DNA is TGTGCCTGTGACACCCTACTGGGGGATACAAACACCGATAAACTCATCTTT.

A few counts support this clone. The chain uses TRDV2 and TRDJ1; D is unresolved. Deletions cut 3 bases from V and 2 bases from J, with 27 bases between. CDR3 size: 19 residues. Germline CDR1 GEAIGNYY, CDR2 EKD. CDR3 loop: CACDSIQGRYEGRTDKLIF. The CDR3 nucleotides read TGTGCCTGTGACTCAATACAAGGGAGATATGAGGGTCGGACCGATAAACTCATCTTT.

Notes on this clone: It is likely a read error: a sequence one base away is far more abundant. The CDR3 region is CACDTPNSGGDQSSWDTRQMFF. The CDR3 DNA sequence: TGTGCCTGTGACACTCCCAACTCTGGGGGAGACCAAAGCTCCTGGGACACCCGACAGATGTTTTTC. This sequence joins TRDV2 and TRDJ3, with TRDD3 matching 8 bases. The J gene, missing from TCRdb, was assigned here through DNA to germline matching. Per germline, CDR1 GEAIGNYY and CDR2 EKD. V shed 1 base and J 0 bases; nucleotides not matched to a gene: 16. CDR3 length: 22 amino acids.

The chain joins TRDV2 to TRDJ1; 7 bases are shared with TRDD3. V was pared by 1 base and J by 3 bases, with 16 bases of the junction left unmatched. CDR3 size: 18 residues. The V gene's germline CDR1 is GEAIGNYY and CDR2 EKD. The CDR3 DNA is TGTGCCTGTGACACGGCGGATACTGGGGATCCCACCCCCGATAAACTCATCTTT. Translating it yields CACDTADTGDPTPDKLIF.

This clone was detected only a few times. The chain has TRDV2 and TRDJ1, with 13 bases fitting TRDD3. This CDR3 has 19 residues. Germline V lookup: CDR1 GEAIGNYY, CDR2 EKD. Germline trimming cut 1 base from V and 3 bases from J; bases unmatched to any gene: 13. The CDR3: CACDTVLGDTRKYADKLIF. The CDR3, as DNA: TGTGCCTGTGACACAGTACTGGGGGATACGCGAAAGTACGCCGATAAACTCATCTTT.

This clone has just a few counts. Given a much more abundant clone one base away, this may be a read error. Here the CDR3 reads CACDPATGLMPGKLIF. The CDR3 DNA reads TGTGCCTGTGACCCAGCGACTGGGCTAATGCCGGGGAAACTCATCTTT. The chain combines TRDV2 with TRDJ1; the D gene is possibly TRDD3 (6 bases). Per the germline V gene, CDR1 is GEAIGNYY and CDR2 is EKD. Between the trimmed V and J ends, which lost 3 bases and 8 bases, there was a span of 24 bases. The length of the CDR3 is 16 residues.

This clone is classed as large. Other nucleotide sequences in the sample specify the same CDR3. The V and J genes are TRDV2 and TRDJ1, with a weak D call TRDD3 (6 bases). Trimming took 4 bases from V and 3 from J, leaving 20 bases between them. The CDR3 is 16 residues long. Germline V lookup: CDR1 GEAIGNYY, CDR2 EKD. CDR3 region: CACDPLGNPDADKLIF. CDR3 sequence (DNA): TGTGCCTGTGATCCCCTGGGGAACCCCGACGCCGATAAACTCATCTTT.